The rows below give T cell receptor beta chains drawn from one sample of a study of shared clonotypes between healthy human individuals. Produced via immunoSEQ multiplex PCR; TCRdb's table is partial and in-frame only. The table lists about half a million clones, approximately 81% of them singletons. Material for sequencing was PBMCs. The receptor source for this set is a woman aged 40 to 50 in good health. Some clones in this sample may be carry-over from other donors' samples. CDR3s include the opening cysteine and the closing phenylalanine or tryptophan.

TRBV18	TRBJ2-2	CASSPRGDTGELFF
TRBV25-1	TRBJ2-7	CASSEYIGSMGEQYF
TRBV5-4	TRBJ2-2	CASSLYTGELFF
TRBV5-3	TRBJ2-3	CASSGDSGADTQYF
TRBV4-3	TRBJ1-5	CASSQDGGRNQPQHF
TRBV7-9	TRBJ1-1	CASSHWDRETEAFF
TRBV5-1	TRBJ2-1	CASSLEQPGNEQFF
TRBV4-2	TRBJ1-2	CASSQEDRGYGYTF
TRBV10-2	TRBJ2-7	CASAGTSGSYEQYF
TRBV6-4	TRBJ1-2	CASSDGSDSTVYGYTF
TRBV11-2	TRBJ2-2	CASTPVAGGPGELFF
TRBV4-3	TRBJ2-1	CASSQIRDRFLFF
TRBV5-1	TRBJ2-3	CASSLDRGDTQYF
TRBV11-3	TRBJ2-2	CASSLADRGGSGELFF
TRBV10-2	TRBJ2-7	CASSESGLPEQYF
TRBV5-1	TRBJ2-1	CASSEEPSSYNEQFF
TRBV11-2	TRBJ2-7	CASSLERATAMEQYF
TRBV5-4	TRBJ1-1	CASSISEAFF
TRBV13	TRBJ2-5	CASSLRQGAETQYF
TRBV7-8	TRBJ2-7	CASSLGSGFEQYF
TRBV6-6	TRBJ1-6	CASTADPGSFSPLHF
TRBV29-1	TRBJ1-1	CSVETGLNTEAFF
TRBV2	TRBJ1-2	CASSVTEGYGYTF
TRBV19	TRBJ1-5	CASSLFGQGNQPQHF
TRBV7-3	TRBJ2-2	CASSSNTGELFF
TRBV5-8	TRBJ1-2	CATRQELANYGYTF
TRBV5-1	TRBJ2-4	CASSIGLAGVDIQYF
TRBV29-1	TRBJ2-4	CSVAGDQVQYF
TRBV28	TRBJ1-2	CASSLQGALGYGYTF
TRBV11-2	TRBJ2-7	CASSLASTVEQYF
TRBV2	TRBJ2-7	CASSVPSGITYEQYF
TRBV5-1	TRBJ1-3	CASSLAGLLRGNTIYF
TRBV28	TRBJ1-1	CASSGHGRGNTEAFF
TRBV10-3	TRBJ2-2	CAISGASGTNTGELFF
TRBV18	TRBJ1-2	CASSPLTGFDYGYTF
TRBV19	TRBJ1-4	CASSSPYRGTNEKLFF
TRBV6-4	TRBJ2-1	CASSDSGGSGSGEQFF
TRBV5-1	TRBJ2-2	CASSLGQTTGELFF
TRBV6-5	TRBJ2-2	CASRGTSGGTGELFF
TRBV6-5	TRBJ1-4	CASSSSVEKLFF
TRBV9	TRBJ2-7	CASSVGPSGGSYEQYF
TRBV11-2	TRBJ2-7	CASSFRGSFYEQYF
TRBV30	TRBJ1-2	CAWSMGPGDGYTF
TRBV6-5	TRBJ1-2	CASSYSGQGNYGYTF
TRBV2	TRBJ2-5	CASSGTGTGVGETQYF
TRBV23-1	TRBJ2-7	CASSQSRTGRYEQYF
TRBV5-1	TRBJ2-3	CASSPESSTDTQYF
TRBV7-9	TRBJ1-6	CASSPDNSPLHF
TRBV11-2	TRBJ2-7	CASSPRRGLVVYEQYF
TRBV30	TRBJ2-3	CAWSVPAGADTQYF